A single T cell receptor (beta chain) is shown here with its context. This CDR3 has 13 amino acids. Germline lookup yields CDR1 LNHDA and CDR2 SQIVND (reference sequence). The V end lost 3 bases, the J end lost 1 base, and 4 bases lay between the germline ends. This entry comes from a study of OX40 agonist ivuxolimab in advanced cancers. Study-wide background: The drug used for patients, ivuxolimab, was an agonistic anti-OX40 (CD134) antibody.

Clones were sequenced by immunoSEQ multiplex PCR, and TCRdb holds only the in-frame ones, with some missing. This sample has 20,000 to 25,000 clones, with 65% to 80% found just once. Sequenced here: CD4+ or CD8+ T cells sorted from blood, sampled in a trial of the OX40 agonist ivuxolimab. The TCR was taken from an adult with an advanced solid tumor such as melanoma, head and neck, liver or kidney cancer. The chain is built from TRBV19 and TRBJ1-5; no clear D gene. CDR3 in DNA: TGTGCCAGTAGTATTCAGAGCAATCAGCCCCAGCATTTT. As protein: CASSIQSNQPQHF. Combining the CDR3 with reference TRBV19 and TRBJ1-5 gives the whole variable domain DGGITQSPKYLFRKEGQNVTLSCEQNLNHDAMYWYRQDPGQGLRLIYYSQIVNDFQKGDIAEGYSVSREKKESFPLTVTSAQKNPTAFYLCASSIQSNQPQHFGDGTRLSIL.